A selection of T cell receptor beta chains follows, all from one sample in a study of T cell responses to AZD1222 COVID-19 vaccine. TCRdb's copy holds only in-frame clones and misses some; the assay was immunoSEQ multiplex PCR. This repertoire shows 70,000 to 95,000 clones, roughly 90% found once; its top ten account for around 1.5%. Sample: peripheral blood, taken 28 days after the second AZD1222 dose. The origin of the receptors is an adult who received the AZD1222 COVID-19 vaccine. CDR3s include the opening cysteine and the closing phenylalanine or tryptophan. The D gene is left open where the match is weak. Only some rows state a clone size, as once, few, many or a class for expanded clones.

V gene,D gene,J gene,clone size,CDR3 length,CDR3 DNA,CDR3 protein
TRBV11-2,TRBD2,TRBJ2-2,.,16,TGTGCCAGCAGCTTAGAGGCGGGGGGAGCCACCGGGGAGCTGTTTTTT,CASSLEAGGATGELFF
TRBV18,.,TRBJ2-1,.,15,TGTGCCAGCTCACCATACGACAGTCTCTACAATGAGCAGTTCTTC,CASSPYDSLYNEQFF
TRBV19,.,TRBJ1-1,.,13,TGTGCCAGTGGACAGAGAACGAACACTGAAGCTTTCTTT,CASGQRTNTEAFF
TRBV5-6,TRBD1,TRBJ1-2,few,13,TGTGCCAGCACCTTCGGACAGGATCGTGGCTACACCTTC,CASTFGQDRGYTF
TRBV28,.,TRBJ1-1,.,11,TGTGCCAGCAGGCTGAACACTGAAGCTTTCTTT,CASRLNTEAFF
TRBV7-8,.,TRBJ1-2,.,16,TGTGCCAGCAGCTCCACCGCGGGAGATAGCCCCCGCGGCTACACCTTC,CASSSTAGDSPRGYTF
TRBV28,.,TRBJ2-3,.,15,TGTGCCAGCAGTTTCGGCGGGGGCCGCACAGATACGCAGTATTTT,CASSFGGGRTDTQYF
TRBV3-1/TRBV3-2,.,TRBJ2-7,.,13,TGTGCCAGCAGCCAAGGAGGGGGTTACGAGCAGTACTTC,CASSQGGGYEQYF
TRBV15,TRBD1,TRBJ2-3,.,15,TGTGCCACCAGCAGAGGGACAGGCATAGTAGATACGCAGTATTTT,CATSRGTGIVDTQYF
TRBV3-1/TRBV3-2,TRBD1,TRBJ2-7,.,16,TGTGCCAGCAGCCAAGTTGGACAGGGTAACTCCTACGAGCAGTACTTC,CASSQVGQGNSYEQYF
TRBV18,.,TRBJ1-5,.,16,TGTGCCAGCTCACCACAGGGATTCTATAGCAATCAGCCCCAGCATTTT,CASSPQGFYSNQPQHF
TRBV5-1,TRBD1,TRBJ2-7,once,14,TGCGCCAGCAGCGGAGGACAGGGTGCCTACGAGCAGTACTTC,CASSGGQGAYEQYF
TRBV2,.,TRBJ2-2,.,15,TGTGCCAGCAGTGAACACCAGGCAAACACCGGGGAGCTGTTTTTT,CASSEHQANTGELFF
TRBV9,TRBD1,TRBJ1-5,.,13,TGTGCCAGCAGCATTGGACAGGATCAGCCCCAGCATTTT,CASSIGQDQPQHF
TRBV9,.,TRBJ1-3,.,14,TGTGCCAGCAGCGGAGGGAACTCTGGAAACACCATATATTTT,CASSGGNSGNTIYF
TRBV30,TRBD1,TRBJ2-3,.,14,TGTGCCTCGCGACAGGGGGCGCGGTTTAGTACGCAGTATTTT,CASRQGARFSTQYF
TRBV10-3,.,TRBJ1-5,.,15,TGTGCCATCAGTGAGTCGGACAGCCTTCATCAGCCCCAGCATTTT,CAISESDSLHQPQHF
TRBV11-1,.,TRBJ2-5,.,15,TGTGCCAGCAGCTTAGCTGGACTACCTCAAGAGACCCAGTACTTC,CASSLAGLPQETQYF